This T cell receptor (beta chain) was documented in a study of T cell changes during pregnancy in multiple sclerosis. This clone was seen a handful of times. TCRdb's copy holds only in-frame clones and misses some; the assay was immunoSEQ multiplex PCR. This sample carries 32,000 or so clones, about 90% of them seen once, and the ten largest clones take around 3%. The V gene lost 0 bases and the J gene lost 7 bases, with 8 bases spanning the gap. CDR3 length equals 13 residues. Per the germline V gene, CDR1 is SGDLS and CDR2 is YYNGEE. The chain joins TRBV9 to TRBJ1-5; D gene uncertain. This receptor was obtained from a female donor in good health, enrolled as a control in a pregnancy study. The input for sequencing was CD4+ T cells from peripheral blood mononuclear cells, taken in the third trimester of pregnancy. CDR3 in amino acids: CASSVAPQQPQHF. The CDR3 bases are TGTGCCAGCAGCGTAGCCCCCCAACAGCCCCAGCATTTT.